This T cell receptor beta chain was found in a study of graft-versus-host responses after intestinal transplantation. Study context: Recipients uniformly received anti-thymocyte globulin induction, followed by tacrolimus and steroids for about 3 years.

Study observations and caveats: GvH clonotypes were identified within recipient marrow, with a subset emerging first in ileum or blood. Allografts of one patient group, those with graft-donor T cell macrochimerism, had high graft-versus-host to host-versus-graft clonal ratios.

The ends were cut back, 4 bases at V and 0 bases at J, with 5 bases in the middle. The length of the CDR3 is 13 residues. Germline loops: CDR1 LNHDA, CDR2 SQIVND (reference sequence). The table came from immunoSEQ multiplex PCR; TCRdb's copy has only in-frame clones and leaves some out. In the table there are tens of thousands of clones, around 92% of which are singletons. A note on this clone: Its specificity is unknown.

The TCR comes from a human patient who received an intestinal transplant, so some T cells may come from the graft donor. The sequences come from PBMCs, collected 98 days after intestinal transplantation. The chain uses TRBV19 and TRBJ2-3, with D unclear. The CDR3 is CASSSQSTDTQYF. CDR3 coding DNA: TGTGCCAGTAGTAGCCAGAGCACAGATACGCAGTATTTT.